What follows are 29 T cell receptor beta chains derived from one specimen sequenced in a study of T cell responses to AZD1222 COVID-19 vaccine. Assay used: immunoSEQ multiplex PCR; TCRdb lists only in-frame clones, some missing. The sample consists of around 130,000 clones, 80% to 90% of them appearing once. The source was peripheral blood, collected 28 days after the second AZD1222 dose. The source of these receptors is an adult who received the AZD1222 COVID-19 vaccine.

CDR3 region: CASSYSTVYGYTF. The CDR3 coding sequence is TGTGCCAGCAGTTACTCGACAGTTTATGGCTACACCTTC. The V gene is TRBV6-2 or TRBV6-3, the J gene TRBJ1-2; D is perhaps TRBD1 (5 bases). This CDR3 is built from 13 residues. Trimming left V 0 bases short and J 5 bases short, with 7 bases between. CDR1 is MNHEY and CDR2 is SVGEGT in the germline V gene.

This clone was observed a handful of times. The CDR3 region is CASSSQRAGSYEQYF. The CDR3 DNA reads as TGTGCCAGCAGCTCTCAGAGGGCAGGGAGCTACGAGCAGTACTTC. The chain uses TRBV7-2 and TRBJ2-7; D possibly uses TRBD1 or TRBD2 (5 bases each). The CDR3 consists of 15 residues. Trimming took off 4 bases at V and 3 bases at J, with 16 bases between the two ends. Germline values: CDR1 SGHTA, CDR2 FQGNSA.

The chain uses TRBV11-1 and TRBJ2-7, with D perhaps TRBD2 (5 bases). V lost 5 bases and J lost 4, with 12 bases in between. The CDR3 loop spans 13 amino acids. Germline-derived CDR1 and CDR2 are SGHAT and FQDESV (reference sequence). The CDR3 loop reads CASSESRGYEQYF. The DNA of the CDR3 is TGTGCCAGCAGCGAGTCACGAGGGTACGAGCAGTACTTC.

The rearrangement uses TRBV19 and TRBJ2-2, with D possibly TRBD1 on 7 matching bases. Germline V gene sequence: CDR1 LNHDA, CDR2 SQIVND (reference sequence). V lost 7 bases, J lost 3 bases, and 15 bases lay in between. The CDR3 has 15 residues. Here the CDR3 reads CASTSTGTYTGELFF. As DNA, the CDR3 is TGTGCCAGTACCTCGACAGGGACTTACACCGGGGAGCTGTTTTTT.

The CDR3 is CASSYSRGIDQPQHF. The CDR3 nucleotides are TGTGCCAGCAGTTATTCCAGGGGGATAGATCAGCCCCAGCATTTT. The chain is built from TRBV6-5 and TRBJ1-5, with 7 positions matching TRBD1. The CDR3 loop spans 15 amino acids. Unmatched junction bases numbered 7, after V lost 3 bases and J lost 5 bases. Germline V lookup: CDR1 MNHEY, CDR2 SVGAGI.

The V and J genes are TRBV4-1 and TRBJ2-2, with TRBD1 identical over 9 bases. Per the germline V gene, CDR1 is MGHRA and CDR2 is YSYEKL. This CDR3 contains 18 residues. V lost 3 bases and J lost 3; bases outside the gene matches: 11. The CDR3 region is CASSHGGQGSADTGELFF. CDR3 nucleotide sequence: TGCGCCAGCAGCCACGGGGGACAGGGATCGGCGGACACCGGGGAGCTGTTTTTT.

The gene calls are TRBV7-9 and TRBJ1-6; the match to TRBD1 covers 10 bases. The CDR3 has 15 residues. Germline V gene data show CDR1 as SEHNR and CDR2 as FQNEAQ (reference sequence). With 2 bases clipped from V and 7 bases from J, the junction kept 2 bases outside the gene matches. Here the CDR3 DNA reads TGTGCCAGCAGCTTACCGGGACAGGGGAATTCACCCCTCCACTTT. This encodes CASSLPGQGNSPLHF.

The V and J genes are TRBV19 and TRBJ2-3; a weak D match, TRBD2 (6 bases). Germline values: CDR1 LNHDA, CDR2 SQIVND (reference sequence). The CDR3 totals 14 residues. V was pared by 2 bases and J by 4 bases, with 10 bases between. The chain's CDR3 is CASSIMGGADTQYF. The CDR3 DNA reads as TGTGCCAGTAGTATAATGGGGGGTGCAGATACGCAGTATTTT.

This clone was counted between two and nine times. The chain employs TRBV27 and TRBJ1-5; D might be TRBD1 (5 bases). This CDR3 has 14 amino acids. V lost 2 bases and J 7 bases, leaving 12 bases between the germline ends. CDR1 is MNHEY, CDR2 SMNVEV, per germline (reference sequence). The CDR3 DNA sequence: TGTGCCAGCAGTTTAAAAGGGGCTGGGCAGCCCCAGCATTTT. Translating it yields CASSLKGAGQPQHF.

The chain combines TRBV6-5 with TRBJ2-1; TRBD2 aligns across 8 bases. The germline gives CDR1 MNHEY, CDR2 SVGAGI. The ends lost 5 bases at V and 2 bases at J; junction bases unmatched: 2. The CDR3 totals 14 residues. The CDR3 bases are TGTGCCAGCAGTAGCGGGAGCCCCTACAATGAGCAGTTCTTC. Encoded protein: CASSSGSPYNEQFF.

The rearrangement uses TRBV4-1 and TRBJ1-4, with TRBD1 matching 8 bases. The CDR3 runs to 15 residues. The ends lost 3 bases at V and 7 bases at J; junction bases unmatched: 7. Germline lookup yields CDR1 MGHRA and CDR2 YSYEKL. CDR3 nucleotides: TGCGCCAGCAGCCAGAATACAGGGGGACGTGAAAAACTGTTTTTT. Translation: CASSQNTGGREKLFF.

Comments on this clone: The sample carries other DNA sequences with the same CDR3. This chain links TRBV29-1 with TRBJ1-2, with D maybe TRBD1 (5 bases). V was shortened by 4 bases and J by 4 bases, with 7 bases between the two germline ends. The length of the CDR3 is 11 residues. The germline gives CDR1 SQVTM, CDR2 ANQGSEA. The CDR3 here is CSVAGTYGYTF. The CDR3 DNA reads TGCAGCGTTGCAGGGACCTATGGCTACACCTTC.

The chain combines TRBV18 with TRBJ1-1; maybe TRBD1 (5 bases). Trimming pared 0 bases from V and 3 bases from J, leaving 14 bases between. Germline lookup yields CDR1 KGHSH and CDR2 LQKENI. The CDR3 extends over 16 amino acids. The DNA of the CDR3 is TGTGCCAGCTCACCACCGGTGGGAGGGGTAGACACTGAAGCTTTCTTT. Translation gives CASSPPVGGVDTEAFF. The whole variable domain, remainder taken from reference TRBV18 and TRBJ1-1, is NAGVMQNPRHLVRRRGQEARLRCSPMKGHSHVYWYRQLPEEGLKFMVYLQKENIIDESGMPKERFSAEFPKEGPSILRIQQVVRGDSAAYFCASSPPVGGVDTEAFFGQGTRLTVV.

CDR3 bases: TGTGCCAGCAGCGTAGAACAGGCTACCTACGAGCAGTACTTC. Its translation: CASSVEQATYEQYF. The chain has TRBV9 and TRBJ2-7; a weak D match, TRBD1 (5 bases). The CDR3 is 14 residues long. Germline CDR1 and CDR2: SGDLS and YYNGEE. V was clipped by 0 bases and J by 2 bases, with 9 bases between them.

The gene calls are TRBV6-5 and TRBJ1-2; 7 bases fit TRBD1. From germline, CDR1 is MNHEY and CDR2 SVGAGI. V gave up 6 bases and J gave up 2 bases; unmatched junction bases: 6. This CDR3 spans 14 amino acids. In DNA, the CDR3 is TGTGCCAGCAGCCCGACAGGGACCAACTATGGCTACACCTTC. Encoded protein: CASSPTGTNYGYTF.

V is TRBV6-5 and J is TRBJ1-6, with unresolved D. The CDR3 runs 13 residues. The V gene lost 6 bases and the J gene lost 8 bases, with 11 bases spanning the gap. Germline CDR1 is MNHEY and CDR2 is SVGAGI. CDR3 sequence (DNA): TGTGCCAGCAGCTTTGGGTCGGATTCACCCCTCCACTTT. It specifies CASSFGSDSPLHF.

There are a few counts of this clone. The CDR3 sequence is CASSQELPGVAQETQYF. In DNA form, the CDR3 reads TGTGCCAGCAGCCAAGAATTACCGGGGGTAGCTCAAGAGACCCAGTACTTC. The rearrangement links TRBV3-1 (or the pseudogene TRBV3-2) to TRBJ2-5; TRBD2 might be the D (6 bases). The CDR3 covers 17 residues. CDR1 LGHDT and CDR2 YNNKEL come from the germline V gene (reference sequence). V lost 0 bases to trimming and J lost 2 bases, with 16 bases between them.

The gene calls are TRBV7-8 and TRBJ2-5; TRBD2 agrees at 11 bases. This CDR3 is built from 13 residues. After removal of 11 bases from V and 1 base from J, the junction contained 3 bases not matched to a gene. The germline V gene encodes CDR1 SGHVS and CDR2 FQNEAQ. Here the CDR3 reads CAVSGRGQETQYF. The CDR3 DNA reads TGTGCCGTTAGCGGGAGGGGCCAAGAGACCCAGTACTTC.

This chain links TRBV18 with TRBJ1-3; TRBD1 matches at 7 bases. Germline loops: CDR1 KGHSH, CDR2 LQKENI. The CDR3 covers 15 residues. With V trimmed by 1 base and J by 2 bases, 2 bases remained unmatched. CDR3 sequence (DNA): TGTGCCAGCTCACCACAGAGGGGGCCTGGAAACACCATATATTTT. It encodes CASSPQRGPGNTIYF.

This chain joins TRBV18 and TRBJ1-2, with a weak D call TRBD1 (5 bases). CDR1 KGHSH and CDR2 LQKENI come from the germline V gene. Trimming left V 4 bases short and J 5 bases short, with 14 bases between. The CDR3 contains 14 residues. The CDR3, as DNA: TGTGCCAGCTCACGGGACCCCTCTCCGTATGGCTACACCTTC. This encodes CASSRDPSPYGYTF. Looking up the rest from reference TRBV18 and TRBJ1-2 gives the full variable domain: NAGVMQNPRHLVRRRGQEARLRCSPMKGHSHVYWYRQLPEEGLKFMVYLQKENIIDESGMPKERFSAEFPKEGPSILRIQQVVRGDSAAYFCASSRDPSPYGYTFGSGTRLTVV.

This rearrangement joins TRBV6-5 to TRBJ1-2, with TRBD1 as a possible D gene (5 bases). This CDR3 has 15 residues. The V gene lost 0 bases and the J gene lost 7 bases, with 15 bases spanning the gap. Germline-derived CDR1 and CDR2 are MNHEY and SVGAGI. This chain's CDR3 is CASSYSKQGTRGYTF. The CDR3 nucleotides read TGTGCCAGCAGTTACTCGAAGCAGGGAACTCGTGGCTACACCTTC.

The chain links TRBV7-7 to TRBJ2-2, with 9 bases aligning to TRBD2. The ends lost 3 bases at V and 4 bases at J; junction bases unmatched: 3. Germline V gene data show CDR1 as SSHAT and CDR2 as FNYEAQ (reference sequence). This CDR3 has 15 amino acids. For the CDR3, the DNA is TGTGCCAGCAGCTTTAGCGGGAGTGTCACCGGGGAGCTGTTTTTT. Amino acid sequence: CASSFSGSVTGELFF.

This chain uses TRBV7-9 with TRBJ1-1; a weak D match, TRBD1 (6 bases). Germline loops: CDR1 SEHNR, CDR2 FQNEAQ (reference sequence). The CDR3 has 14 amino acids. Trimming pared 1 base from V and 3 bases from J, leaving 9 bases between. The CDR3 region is CASSLVRTDTEAFF. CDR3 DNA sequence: TGTGCCAGCAGCTTAGTACGGACAGACACTGAAGCTTTCTTT.

In nucleotides, the CDR3 is TGTGCCAGTAGTGATCCGGGGACGGGTTACTACGAGCAGTACTTC. This translates into CASSDPGTGYYEQYF. The chain carries TRBV19 and TRBJ2-7; TRBD1 or TRBD2 may be the D gene (5 bases each). CDR1 and CDR2 from the germline V gene are LNHDA and SQIVND (reference sequence). The V and J ends lost 5 bases and 3 bases respectively, with 17 bases between them. The CDR3 sequence is 15 residues long. Full variable domain (rest looked up from reference TRBV19 and TRBJ2-7): DGGITQSPKYLFRKEGQNVTLSCEQNLNHDAMYWYRQDPGQGLRLIYYSQIVNDFQKGDIAEGYSVSREKKESFPLTVTSAQKNPTAFYLCASSDPGTGYYEQYFGPGTRLTVT.

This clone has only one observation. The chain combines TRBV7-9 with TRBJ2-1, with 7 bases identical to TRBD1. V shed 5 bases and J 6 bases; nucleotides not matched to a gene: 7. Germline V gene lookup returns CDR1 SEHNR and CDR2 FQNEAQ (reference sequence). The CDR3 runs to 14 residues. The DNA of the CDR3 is TGTGCCAGCAGCGACAGGGTGTTCGGCAATGAGCAGTTCTTC. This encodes CASSDRVFGNEQFF. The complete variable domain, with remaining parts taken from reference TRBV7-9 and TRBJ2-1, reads DTGVSQNPRHKITKRGQNVTFRCDPISEHNRLYWYRQTLGQGPEFLTYFQNEAQLEKSRLLSDRFSAERPKGSFSTLEIQRTEQGDSAMYLCASSDRVFGNEQFFGPGTRLTVL.

CDR3 DNA: TGCGCCAGCAGCGTGGGACATTTGAACACTGAAGCTTTCTTT. Amino acids: CASSVGHLNTEAFF. This chain joins TRBV5-1 and TRBJ1-1, with a weak D call TRBD1 (6 bases). CDR1 is SGHRS and CDR2 is YFSETQ in the germline V gene. V dropped 4 bases and J dropped 0 bases, with 10 bases sitting between them. The CDR3 loop spans 14 amino acids. Full variable domain (missing parts from reference TRBV5-1 and TRBJ1-1): KAGVTQTPRYLIKTRGQQVTLSCSPISGHRSVSWYQQTPGQGLQFLFEYFSETQRNKGNFPGRFSGRQFSNSRSEMNVSTLELGDSALYLCASSVGHLNTEAFFGQGTRLTVV.

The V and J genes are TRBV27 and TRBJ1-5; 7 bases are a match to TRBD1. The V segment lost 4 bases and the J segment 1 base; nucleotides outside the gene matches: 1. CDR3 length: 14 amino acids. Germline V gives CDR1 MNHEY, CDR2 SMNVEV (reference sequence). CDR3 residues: CASSSGGSNQPQHF. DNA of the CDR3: TGTGCCAGCAGTTCAGGGGGAAGCAATCAGCCCCAGCATTTT.

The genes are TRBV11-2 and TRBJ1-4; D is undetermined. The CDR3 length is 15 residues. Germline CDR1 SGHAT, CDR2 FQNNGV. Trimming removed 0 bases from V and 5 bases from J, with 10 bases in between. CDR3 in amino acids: CASSLEPGPNEKLFF. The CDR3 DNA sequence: TGTGCCAGCAGCTTAGAACCGGGCCCGAATGAAAAACTGTTTTTT.

CDR3 sequence (DNA): TGTGCCACCAGCAGAGAGAATTACGGGGATAATGAAAAACTGTTTTTT. As protein: CATSRENYGDNEKLFF. The gene calls are TRBV15 and TRBJ1-4; D gene ambiguous. CDR3 length: 16 amino acids. Germline V gene data show CDR1 as LNHNV and CDR2 as YYDKDF (reference sequence). Trimming pared 0 bases from V and 4 bases from J, leaving 12 bases between.